This T cell receptor beta chain was observed in a study of regulatory T cells in long-lasting Graves disease. Findings and caveats of the study: Lower TCR diversity was seen in persistent Graves' patients than in newly diagnosed ones.

This sample's time point: persistent/refractory GD, antithyroid drugs over 5 years with positive TRAb. From RNA extracted from PBMCs, the TCR library was made. From each patient, around 9 milliliters of peripheral blood was drawn and collected into an EDTA anticoagulant tube. Germline assignment: CDR1 LGHDT and CDR2 YNNKEL (reference sequence). The CDR3 contains 14 residues. Turning to this clonotype: The antigen is unknown. A much larger clone lies one base from this, so it may be a read error.

Researchers made TCR beta libraries by using iRepertoire HTBI primers and running Arm-PCR on CDR3 regions. TCRdb re-called the multiplex PCR reads through MiXCR, storing one row per CDR3 protein. The data hold about 340,000 distinct CDR3 sequences, with roughly a fifth observed a single time. The rearrangement uses TRBV3-1 and TRBJ1-4; 7 nucleotides match TRBD1. The source of this sequence is a female donor with Graves disease. The sample was peripheral blood mononuclear cells (PBMCs), taken when the disease was refractory, from a patient treated with antithyroid drugs. Here the CDR3 reads CTSNERGQGEKLFF. CDR3 sequence (DNA): TGTACCAGCAACGAAAGGGGGCAGGGAGAAAAACTGTTTTTT. The full variable domain, its missing parts supplied by reference TRBV3-1 and TRBJ1-4, is DTAVSQTPKYLVTQMGNDKSIKCEQNLGHDTMYWYKQDSKKFLKIMFSYNNKELIINETVPNRFSPKSPDKAHLNLHINSLELGDSAVYFCTSNERGQGEKLFFGSGTQLSVL.